Listed here are 5 T cell receptor beta chains from one sample, sequenced in a study of cytomegalovirus exposure and HLA in healthy donors. It was with 60 Vbeta and 13 Jbeta primers that the PCR ran. The repertoire was sequenced with immunoSEQ multiplex PCR; TCRdb's copy has only in-frame clones and lacks some. The repertoire consists of approximately 100,000 clones, with about 80% occurring once and the leading ten covering over 15%. Input material: PBMCs. The receptors derive from a man aged 60-69 years in good health and CMV-seropositive.

This sequence joins TRBV2 and TRBJ1-2, with D maybe TRBD1 (6 bases). Trimming cost V 7 bases and J 8 bases, with 14 bases left between them. This CDR3 comprises 12 residues. Germline loops: CDR1 SNHLY, CDR2 FYNNEI. Written as DNA, the CDR3 is TGTGCCAGCAACCCGGACAGTCAAGGCTACACCTTC. Its translation: CASNPDSQGYTF.

V and J are TRBV4-1 and TRBJ2-2; 9 bases line up with TRBD2. The CDR3 runs to 16 residues. The germline V gene encodes CDR1 MGHRA and CDR2 YSYEKL. The V gene end was trimmed by 1 base and the J gene end by 1 base; junction bases not matched to a gene: 1. CDR3 amino acids: CASSQVTSGNTGELFF. The CDR3 DNA reads as TGCGCCAGCAGCCAAGTGACTAGCGGGAACACCGGGGAGCTGTTTTTT.

The genes are TRBV6-5 and TRBJ1-2, with a possible D match to TRBD1 (5 bases). The CDR3 extends over 15 amino acids. V shed 0 bases and J shed 4 bases, with 12 bases lying between them. The V gene's germline CDR1 is MNHEY and CDR2 SVGAGI. DNA for the CDR3: TGTGCCAGCAGTTACTCTATCGGCAGGGCCTATGGCTACACCTTC. Its protein product is CASSYSIGRAYGYTF.

The chain has TRBV7-9 and TRBJ2-5; D perhaps matches TRBD2 (5 bases). The CDR3 runs to 14 residues. Germline CDR1 and CDR2: SEHNR and FQNEAQ (reference sequence). V lost 2 bases and J lost 11, with 18 bases in between. CDR3 coding DNA: TGTGCCAGCAGCTTACACGGTGGCCCTGGGGAGCAGTACTTC. Protein sequence: CASSLHGGPGEQYF.

The genes are TRBV27 and TRBJ2-6; D gene ambiguous. V lost 6 bases to trimming and J lost 0 bases, with 6 bases between them. There are 14 residues in the CDR3. Germline loops: CDR1 MNHEY, CDR2 SMNVEV (reference sequence). CDR3 amino acids: CASSLSSGANVLTF. The CDR3, as DNA: TGTGCCAGCAGCCTTAGCTCTGGGGCCAACGTCCTGACTTTC.